This T cell receptor (beta chain) is drawn from a study of shared clonotypes between healthy human individuals. General study results and limits: Naive CD4 clonotypes overlapped across a handful of donors at approximately 5%. Sharing of clonotypes among donors was expected to vary with sequencing depth. Naive subsets generally exceeded memory subsets in estimated richness.

About this clone itself: Its cognate antigen is unknown.

Method: immunoSEQ multiplex PCR; TCRdb's copy keeps in-frame clones and lacks some. The sample has about 530,000 clones, 95% to 97% seen once. CDR1 SGHRS and CDR2 YFSETQ come from the germline V gene. This CDR3 contains 18 residues. V was shortened by 4 bases and J by 2 bases, with 19 bases between the two germline ends. The sequenced sample was naive CD4+ T cells sorted from blood. Subset meaning: CD45RA+ positively selected. The sequence was obtained from a woman aged 30 to 39 in good health. The J gene is TRBJ2-6, the V gene TRBV5-1; possibly TRBD1 for D (6 bases). The CDR3 region is CASSPRQSGDPGANVLTF. DNA for the CDR3: TGCGCCAGCAGCCCCCGACAGTCAGGGGACCCTGGGGCCAACGTCCTGACTTTC.